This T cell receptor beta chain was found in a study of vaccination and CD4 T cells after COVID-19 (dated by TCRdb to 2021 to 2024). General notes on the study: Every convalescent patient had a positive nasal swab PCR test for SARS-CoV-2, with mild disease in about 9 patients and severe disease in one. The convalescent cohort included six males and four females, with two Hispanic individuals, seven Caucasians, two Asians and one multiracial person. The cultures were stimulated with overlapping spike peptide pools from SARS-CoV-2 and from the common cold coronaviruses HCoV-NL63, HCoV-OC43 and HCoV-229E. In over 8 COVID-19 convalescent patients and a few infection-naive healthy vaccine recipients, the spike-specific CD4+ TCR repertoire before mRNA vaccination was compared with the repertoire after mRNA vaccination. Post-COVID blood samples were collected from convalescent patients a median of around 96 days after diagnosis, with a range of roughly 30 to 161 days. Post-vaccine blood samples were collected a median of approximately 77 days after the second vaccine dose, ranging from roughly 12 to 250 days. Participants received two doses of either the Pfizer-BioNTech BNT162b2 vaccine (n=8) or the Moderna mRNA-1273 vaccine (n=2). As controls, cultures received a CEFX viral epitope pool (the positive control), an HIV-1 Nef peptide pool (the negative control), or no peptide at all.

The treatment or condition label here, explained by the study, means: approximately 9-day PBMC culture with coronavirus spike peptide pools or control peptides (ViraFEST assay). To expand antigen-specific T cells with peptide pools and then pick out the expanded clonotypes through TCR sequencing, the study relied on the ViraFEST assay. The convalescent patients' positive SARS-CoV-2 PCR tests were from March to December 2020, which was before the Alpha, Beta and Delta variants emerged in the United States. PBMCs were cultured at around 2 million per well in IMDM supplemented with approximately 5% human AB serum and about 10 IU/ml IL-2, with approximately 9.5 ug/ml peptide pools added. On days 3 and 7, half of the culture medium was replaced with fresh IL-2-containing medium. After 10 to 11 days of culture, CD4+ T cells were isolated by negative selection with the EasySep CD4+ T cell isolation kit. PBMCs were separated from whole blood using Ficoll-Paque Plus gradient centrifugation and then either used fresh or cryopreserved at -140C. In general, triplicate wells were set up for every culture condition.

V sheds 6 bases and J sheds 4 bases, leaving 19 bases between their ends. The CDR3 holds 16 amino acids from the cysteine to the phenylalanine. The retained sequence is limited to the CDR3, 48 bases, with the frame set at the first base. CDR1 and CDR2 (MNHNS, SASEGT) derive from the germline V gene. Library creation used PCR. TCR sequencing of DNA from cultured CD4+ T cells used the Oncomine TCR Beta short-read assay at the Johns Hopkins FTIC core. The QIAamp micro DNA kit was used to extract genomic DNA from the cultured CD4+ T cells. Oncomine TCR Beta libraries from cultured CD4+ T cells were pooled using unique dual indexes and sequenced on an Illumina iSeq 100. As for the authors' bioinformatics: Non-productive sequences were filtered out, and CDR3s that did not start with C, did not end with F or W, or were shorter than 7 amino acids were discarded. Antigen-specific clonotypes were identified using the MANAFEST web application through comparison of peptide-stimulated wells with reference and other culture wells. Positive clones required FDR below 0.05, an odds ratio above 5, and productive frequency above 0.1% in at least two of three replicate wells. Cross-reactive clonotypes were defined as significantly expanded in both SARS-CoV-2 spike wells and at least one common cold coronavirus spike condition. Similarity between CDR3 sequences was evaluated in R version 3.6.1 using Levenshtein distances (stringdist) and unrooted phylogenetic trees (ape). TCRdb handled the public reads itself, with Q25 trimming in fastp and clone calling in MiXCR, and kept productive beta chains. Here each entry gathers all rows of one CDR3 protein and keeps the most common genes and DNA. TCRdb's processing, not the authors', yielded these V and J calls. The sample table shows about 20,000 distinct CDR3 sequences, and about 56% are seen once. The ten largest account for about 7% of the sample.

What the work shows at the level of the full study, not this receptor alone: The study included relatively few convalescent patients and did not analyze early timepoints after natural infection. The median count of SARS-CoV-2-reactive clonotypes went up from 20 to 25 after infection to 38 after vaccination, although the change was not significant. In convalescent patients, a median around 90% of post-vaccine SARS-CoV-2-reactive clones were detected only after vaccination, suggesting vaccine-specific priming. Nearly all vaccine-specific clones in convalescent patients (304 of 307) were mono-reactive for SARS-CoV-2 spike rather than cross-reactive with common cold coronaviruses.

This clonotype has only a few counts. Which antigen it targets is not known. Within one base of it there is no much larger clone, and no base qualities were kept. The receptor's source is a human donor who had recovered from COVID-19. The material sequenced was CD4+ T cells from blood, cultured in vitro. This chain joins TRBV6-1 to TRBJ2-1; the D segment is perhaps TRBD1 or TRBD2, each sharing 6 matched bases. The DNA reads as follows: TGTGCCAGCAGCTCTACAGGGCGGGGAGAATACAATGAGCAGTTCTTC. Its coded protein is CASSSTGRGEYNEQFF.